Listed below are T cell receptor beta chains from one sample, sequenced in a study of vaccination effects on CD4 cells after COVID-19. Repertoires were generated with immunoSEQ multiplex PCR, while TCRdb's copy carries only in-frame clones and drops some. The table has under 65,000 clones, around 82% seen once. No cognate antigen is known for these TCRs. The material was CD4+ T cells from PBMCs cultured with HIV peptides, obtained before COVID-19 vaccination. The receptors originated from a human donor who had a prior SARS-CoV-2 infection. CDR3s include the opening cysteine and the closing phenylalanine or tryptophan. The D gene is left open where the match is weak. The listing skips clone size in some rows; elsewhere it reads once, few, many or a size class.

j_call clone_size d_call v_call cdr3_nt cdr3_aa
TRBJ2-7 - TRBD1 TRBV7-9 TGTGCCAGCAGCCCCAGACCGGACAGGGGGCGATACGAGCAGTACTTC CASSPRPDRGRYEQYF
TRBJ2-3 - - TRBV30 TGTGCCTGGAGTGTAGAGGCAGATACGCAGTATTTT CAWSVEADTQYF
TRBJ2-7 - TRBD2 TRBV18 TGTGCCAGCTCACTCGCGACTAGCGGAGGTTACTACGAGCAGTACTTC CASSLATSGGYYEQYF
TRBJ1-6 - - TRBV9 TGTGCCAGCAGCTGGGACGGGACCGGGAATTCACCCCTCCACTTT CASSWDGTGNSPLHF
TRBJ2-3 - - TRBV19 TGTGCCAGTAGTCGGGGTTGGGGCACAGATACGCAGTATTTT CASSRGWGTDTQYF
TRBJ1-5 - - TRBV5-8 TGTGCCAGCAGCCGTGGCGTGGGGATCAATCAGCCCCAGCATTTT CASSRGVGINQPQHF
TRBJ2-3 - - TRBV11-2 TGTGCCAGCAGCTTAGACCTGACAGATACGCAGTATTTT CASSLDLTDTQYF
TRBJ2-7 - - TRBV7-2 TGTGCCAGCAGCTTAGGGTATGCTAGTTCTGTCTACGAGCAGTACTTC CASSLGYASSVYEQYF
TRBJ2-7 - TRBD2 TRBV5-1 TGCGCCAGCAGCTTGGGAGCCCTAGCGGGATACAATGAGCAGTACTTC CASSLGALAGYNEQYF
TRBJ1-2 few - TRBV5-4 TGTGCCAGCAGCTCCCAGGACGGTCTTGGGTACACCTTC CASSSQDGLGYTF
TRBJ2-2 - TRBD2 TRBV7-9 TGTGCCAGCATCGAATCTAGCGGGGGTCTCGGGGAGCTGTTTTTT CASIESSGGLGELFF
TRBJ2-3 - TRBD2 TRBV7-8 TGTGCCAGCAGCTATCTTCCTAGCGGGGGGGAGGGGGATACGCAGTATTTT CASSYLPSGGEGDTQYF
TRBJ2-1 - - TRBV5-5 TGTGCCAGCAGCTTCCTAGTTTGGAATGAGCAGTTCTTC CASSFLVWNEQFF
TRBJ2-7 - - TRBV5-1 TGCGCCAGCAGCAAACGCCAGGGTAATGCGGACGAGCAGTACTTC CASSKRQGNADEQYF
TRBJ2-7 - - TRBV7-8 TGTGCCAGCAGCTTAGGGAGGCAGTCCTACGAGCAGTACTTC CASSLGRQSYEQYF
TRBJ2-5 - TRBD2 TRBV19 TGTGCCAGTAGTCCGGGGACTAGCGGAGAGACCCAGTACTTC CASSPGTSGETQYF
TRBJ2-7 once TRBD1 TRBV12-3/TRBV12-4 TGTGCCAGCAGTTTATGGGACAGGGTCGAGCAGTACTTC CASSLWDRVEQYF
TRBJ1-5 - TRBD1 TRBV6-1 TGTGCCAGCAGTGAGATGCCATTTTCGTCAGGGACAGGCGATCAGCCCCAGCATTTT CASSEMPFSSGTGDQPQHF
TRBJ2-3 few - TRBV18 TGTGCCAGCTCACCGCCCCCCCGGACAGATACGCAGTATTTT CASSPPPRTDTQYF
TRBJ1-6 - TRBD1 TRBV5-5 TGTGCCAGCAGCCTGACAGGGACGGCAAATTCACCCCTCCACTTT CASSLTGTANSPLHF
TRBJ2-3 once - TRBV5-1 TGCGCCAGCAGCTTGGAGTGGCAAGATACGCAGTATTTT CASSLEWQDTQYF
TRBJ2-1 - TRBD2 TRBV14 TGTGCCAGCAGCCAAGGCGAGGGGACTAGCGGGAGGTACAATGAGCAGTTCTTC CASSQGEGTSGRYNEQFF
TRBJ1-2 - - TRBV11-2 TGTGCCAGCAGCTTAGTTGGGGGAGACTATGGCTACACCTTC CASSLVGGDYGYTF
TRBJ2-2 - - TRBV29-1 TGCAGCGTTGCAGGGCCGGCAGGCGGGGTTATCGGGGAGCTGTTTTTT CSVAGPAGGVIGELFF
TRBJ2-5 - TRBD1 TRBV5-5 TGTGCCAGCAACTCTCGACAGGGGGCGGGTGGTGAGACCCAGTACTTC CASNSRQGAGGETQYF
TRBJ2-1 - - TRBV24-1 TGTGCCACCAGTGATGGGGGGAACAGTTTCTCCTACAATGAGCAGTTCTTC CATSDGGNSFSYNEQFF
TRBJ2-4 - - TRBV5-5 TGTGCCAGCAGCTTAGGGGCTGTGGGAAACATTCAGTACTTC CASSLGAVGNIQYF
TRBJ2-3 - - TRBV5-1 TGCGCCAGCAGCTTAGCTGATACGCAGTATTTT CASSLADTQYF
TRBJ1-5 few - TRBV7-8 TGTGCCAGCAGCTCATGGACTGGGAATCAGCCCCAGCATTTT CASSSWTGNQPQHF
TRBJ2-5 - TRBD2 TRBV7-2 TGTGCCAGCAGCTTAGGGACTAGTGGCCGATTTCGGGAGACCCAGTACTTC CASSLGTSGRFRETQYF
TRBJ2-4 - TRBD2 TRBV30 TGTGCCTGGAGTTTCAGCGGGGGACCCAAAAACATTCAGTACTTC CAWSFSGGPKNIQYF
TRBJ2-5 - TRBD2 TRBV30 TGTGCCTGGAGTACGGGGGGGGAGACCCAGTACTTC CAWSTGGETQYF
TRBJ2-3 - TRBD2 TRBV5-1 TGCGCCAGCAGCTTGGGGACTAGCGGGGGCACAGATACGCAGTATTTT CASSLGTSGGTDTQYF
TRBJ1-3 - - TRBV6-2/TRBV6-3 TGTGCCAGCAGTTACGACCCTGGCTCTGGAAACACCATATATTTT CASSYDPGSGNTIYF